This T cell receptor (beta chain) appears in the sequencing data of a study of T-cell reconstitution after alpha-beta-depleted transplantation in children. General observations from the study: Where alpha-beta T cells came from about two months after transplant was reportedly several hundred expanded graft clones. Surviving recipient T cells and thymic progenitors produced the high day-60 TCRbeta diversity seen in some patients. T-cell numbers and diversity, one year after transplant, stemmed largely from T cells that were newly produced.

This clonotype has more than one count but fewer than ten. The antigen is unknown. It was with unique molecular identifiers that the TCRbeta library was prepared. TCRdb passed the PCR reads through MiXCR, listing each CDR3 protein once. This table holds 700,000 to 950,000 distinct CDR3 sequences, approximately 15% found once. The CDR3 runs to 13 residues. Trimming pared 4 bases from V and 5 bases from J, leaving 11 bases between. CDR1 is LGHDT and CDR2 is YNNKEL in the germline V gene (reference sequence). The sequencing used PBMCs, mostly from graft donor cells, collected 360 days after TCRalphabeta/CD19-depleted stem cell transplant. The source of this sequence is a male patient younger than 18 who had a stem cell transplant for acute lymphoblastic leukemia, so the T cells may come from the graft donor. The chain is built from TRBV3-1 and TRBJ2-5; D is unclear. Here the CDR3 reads CASSPSSWETQYF. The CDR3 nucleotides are TGTGCCAGCAGCCCGAGTTCTTGGGAGACCCAGTACTTC.